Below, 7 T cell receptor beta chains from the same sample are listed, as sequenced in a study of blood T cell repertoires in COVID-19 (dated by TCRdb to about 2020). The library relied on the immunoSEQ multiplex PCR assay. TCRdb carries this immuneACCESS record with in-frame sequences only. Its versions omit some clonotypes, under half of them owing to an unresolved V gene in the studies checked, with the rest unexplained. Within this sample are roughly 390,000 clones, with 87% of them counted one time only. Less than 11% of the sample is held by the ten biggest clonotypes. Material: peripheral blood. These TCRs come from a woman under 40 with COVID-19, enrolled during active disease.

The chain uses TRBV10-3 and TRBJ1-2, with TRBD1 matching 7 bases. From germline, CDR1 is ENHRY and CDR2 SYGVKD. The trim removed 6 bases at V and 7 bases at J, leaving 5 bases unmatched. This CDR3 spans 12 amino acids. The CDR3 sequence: CAIRQGSGGYTF. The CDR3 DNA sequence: TGTGCCATCAGACAGGGGTCGGGTGGCTACACCTTC.

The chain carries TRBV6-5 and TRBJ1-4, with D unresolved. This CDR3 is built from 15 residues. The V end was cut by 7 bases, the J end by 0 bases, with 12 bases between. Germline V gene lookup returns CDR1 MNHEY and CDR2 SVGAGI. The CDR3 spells CASNQIGATNEKLFF. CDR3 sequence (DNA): TGTGCCAGCAATCAAATCGGGGCAACTAATGAAAAACTGTTTTTT.

The CDR3 sequence: CAISGSRGQGKNEQFF. For the CDR3, the DNA is TGTGCCATCAGTGGATCTCGCGGACAGGGGAAGAATGAGCAGTTCTTC. The chain combines TRBV10-3 with TRBJ2-1, with TRBD1 matching 9 bases. Unmatched junction bases numbered 11, after V lost 4 bases and J lost 7 bases. CDR1 and CDR2 from the germline V gene are ENHRY and SYGVKD. This CDR3 is built from 16 residues.

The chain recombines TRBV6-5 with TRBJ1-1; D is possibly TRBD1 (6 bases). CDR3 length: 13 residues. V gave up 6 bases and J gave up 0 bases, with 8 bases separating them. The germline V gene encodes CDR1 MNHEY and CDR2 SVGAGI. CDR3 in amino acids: CASRGTLNTEAFF. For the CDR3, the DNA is TGTGCCAGCAGAGGGACACTGAACACTGAAGCTTTCTTT.

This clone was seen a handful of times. CDR3: CASSSRQANTGELFF. CDR3 DNA sequence: TGTGCCAGCAGCTCCCGACAGGCGAACACCGGGGAGCTGTTTTTT. The genes are TRBV7-2 and TRBJ2-2, with a tentative D call TRBD1 (6 bases). Trimming shortened V by 4 bases and J by 0 bases, and 9 bases separated the two germline ends. This CDR3 is built from 15 residues. The germline V gene encodes CDR1 SGHTA and CDR2 FQGNSA.

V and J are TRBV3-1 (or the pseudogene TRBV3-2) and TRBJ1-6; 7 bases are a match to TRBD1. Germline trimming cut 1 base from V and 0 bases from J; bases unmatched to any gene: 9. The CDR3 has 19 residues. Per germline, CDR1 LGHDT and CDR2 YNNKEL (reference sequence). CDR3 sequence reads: CASSQVWVDRSSYNSPLHF. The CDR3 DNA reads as TGTGCCAGCAGCCAAGTCTGGGTGGACAGGAGCTCCTATAATTCACCCCTCCACTTT.

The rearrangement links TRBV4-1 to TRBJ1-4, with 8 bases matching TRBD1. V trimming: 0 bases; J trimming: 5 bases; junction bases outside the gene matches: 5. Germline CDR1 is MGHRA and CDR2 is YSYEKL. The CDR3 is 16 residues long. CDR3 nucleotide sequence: TGCGCCAGCAGCCAAGAAAGGGACAGGATGAATGAAAAACTGTTTTTT. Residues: CASSQERDRMNEKLFF.